These 6 T cell receptor beta chains originate from one sample sequenced in a study of cytomegalovirus exposure and HLA in healthy donors. Assay: immunoSEQ multiplex PCR; the TCRdb copy retains only in-frame clones and omits some. The table has around 240,000 clones, 90% seen once. The sequenced sample consisted of PBMCs. These receptors originate from a woman aged 18 to 35 in good health and CMV-seronegative.

This clone was counted a few times. This rearrangement joins TRBV28 to TRBJ1-6; 8 bases are shared with TRBD1. Trimming took 2 bases from V and 7 from J; bases not matched to a gene: 1. The CDR3 is 14 amino acids. Per the germline V gene, CDR1 is MDHEN and CDR2 is SYDVKM. CDR3 loop: CASSLRQGNSPLHF. CDR3 sequence (DNA): TGTGCCAGCAGTTTACGACAGGGGAATTCACCCCTCCACTTT.

The chain has TRBV6-5 and TRBJ1-2; TRBD1 matches 7 bases. The CDR3 is 15 amino acids. Germline lookup yields CDR1 MNHEY and CDR2 SVGAGI. V dropped 8 bases and J dropped 2; count of bases not matched to a gene: 11. The CDR3 DNA reads as TGTGCCAGCGCTGTATTTCCGGGACAGAACTATGGCTACACCTTC. Its translation is CASAVFPGQNYGYTF.

This chain joins TRBV6-5 and TRBJ1-5, with no clear D. Germline V gene data show CDR1 as MNHEY and CDR2 as SVGAGI. V lost 4 bases and J 4 bases, leaving 17 bases between the germline ends. The CDR3 extends over 16 amino acids. CDR3 amino acids: CASSSNPFQFNQPQHF. CDR3 nucleotides: TGTGCCAGCAGTTCGAATCCGTTCCAGTTTAATCAGCCCCAGCATTTT.

V is TRBV5-1 and J is TRBJ1-1; 10 bases fit TRBD1. This CDR3 contains 15 residues. In germline, CDR1 is SGHRS, CDR2 YFSETQ. Losses at the gene ends were 0 bases for V and 5 bases for J; bases not matched to a gene: 4. The CDR3: CASSLVGQGWTEAFF. The CDR3 nucleotides are TGCGCCAGCAGCTTGGTGGGACAGGGGTGGACTGAAGCTTTCTTT.

The rearrangement links TRBV5-6 to TRBJ2-3; the match to TRBD1 covers 7 bases. V lost 4 bases to trimming and J lost 6 bases; unmatched junction nucleotides: 5. Looked up from germline, CDR1 is SGHDT and CDR2 is YYEEEE. CDR3 length: 13 residues. The CDR3 protein is CASSRQGLDTQYF. For the CDR3, the DNA is TGTGCCAGCAGCCGACAGGGTTTGGATACGCAGTATTTT.

The rearrangement uses TRBV28 and TRBJ1-1, with D possibly TRBD1 on 6 matching bases. The CDR3 is 15 residues long. Trimming pared 4 bases from V and 1 base from J, leaving 13 bases between. Germline V gene sequence: CDR1 MDHEN, CDR2 SYDVKM. The CDR3 loop reads CASSSSGGQNTEAFF. CDR3 DNA sequence: TGTGCCAGCAGTTCTAGCGGGGGACAGAACACTGAAGCTTTCTTT.